This T cell receptor (beta chain) was documented in a study of T-cell reconstitution after alpha-beta-depleted transplantation in children (dated by TCRdb to the mid-2010s). General notes on the study: Using TCR repertoire profiling, the study quantitatively followed how T-cell immune reconstitution unfolded in children after TCRalphabeta/CD19-depleted allogeneic hematopoietic cell transplantation.

Preparation of the library involved PCR. This sample was sequenced with an Illumina HiSeq 2500. TCR library preparation used molecular barcoding, with unique molecular identifiers applied to normalize quantification of the TCRbeta repertoire. TCRdb itself trimmed the public reads at Q25 with fastp, ran MiXCR and retained productive beta chains. A single entry per CDR3 protein holds the most common genes and DNA from its merged rows. Present in this sample are roughly 300,000 distinct CDR3 sequences, about 9.4% of which were seen just once. Under 3% of the sample is held by the ten biggest clonotypes. From the cysteine up to the phenylalanine, the CDR3 has a length of 13 residues. Just the 39-base CDR3 DNA is kept, in frame starting at base 1. Ends trimmed: V by 3 bases, J by 5 bases; bases unmatched to a gene: 0. CDR1 SGHTA and CDR2 FQGNSA are derived from the germline V gene. This clonotype was counted at least ten times. The antigen it binds to is not known. No quality values exist for individual bases; no much larger clone is one base distant.

Sequenced here: PBMCs from the stem cell graft donor, sampled from the stem cell graft. The sequence was obtained from a human donor who donated a stem cell graft to a child with acute lymphoblastic leukemia. The chain uses TRBV7-2 and TRBJ2-5, and 10 bases in between align with TRBD2. The CDR3 region reads CASSFSGRETQYF. At the DNA level, the sequence is TGTGCCAGCAGCTTTAGCGGGAGGGAGACCCAGTACTTC.